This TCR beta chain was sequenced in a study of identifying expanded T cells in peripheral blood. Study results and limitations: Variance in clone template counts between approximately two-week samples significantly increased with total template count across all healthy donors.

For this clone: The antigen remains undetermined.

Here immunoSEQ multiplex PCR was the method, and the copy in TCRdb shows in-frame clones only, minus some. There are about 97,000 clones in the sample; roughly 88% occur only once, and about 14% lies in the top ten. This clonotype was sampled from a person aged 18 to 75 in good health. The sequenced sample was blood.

CDR3 protein: CASSLPGTEGETQYF. CDR3 nucleotide sequence: TGTGCCAGCAGCTTGCCCGGGACAGAAGGAGAGACCCAGTACTTC. The V call is TRBV5-4, the J call TRBJ2-5; 7 bases align to TRBD1. The CDR3 covers 15 residues. Trimming at V came to 1 base and at J to 4 bases, leaving 7 bases not matched to a gene. Germline CDR1 reads SGHNT; CDR2 reads YYREEE (reference sequence). Combining the CDR3 with reference TRBV5-4 and TRBJ2-5 gives the whole variable domain ETGVTQSPTHLIKTRGQQVTLRCSSQSGHNTVSWYQQALGQGPQFIFQYYREEENGRGNFPPRFSGLQFPNYSSELNVNALELDDSALYLCASSLPGTEGETQYFGPGTRLLVL.